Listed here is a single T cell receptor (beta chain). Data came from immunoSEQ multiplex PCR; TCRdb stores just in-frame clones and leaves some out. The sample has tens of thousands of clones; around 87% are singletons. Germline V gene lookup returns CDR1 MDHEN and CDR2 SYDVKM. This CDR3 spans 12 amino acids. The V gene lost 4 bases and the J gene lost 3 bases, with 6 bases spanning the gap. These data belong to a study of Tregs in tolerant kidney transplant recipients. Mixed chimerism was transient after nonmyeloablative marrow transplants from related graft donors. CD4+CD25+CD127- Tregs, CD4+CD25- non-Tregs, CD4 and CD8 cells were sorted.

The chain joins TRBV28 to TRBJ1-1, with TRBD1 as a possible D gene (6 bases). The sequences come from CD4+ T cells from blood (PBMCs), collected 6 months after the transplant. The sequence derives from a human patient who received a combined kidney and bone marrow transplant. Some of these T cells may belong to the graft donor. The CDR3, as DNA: TGTGCCAGCAGTTCAGGGGACACTGAAGCTTTCTTT. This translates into CASSSGDTEAFF.